What follows describes a single TCR beta chain. Antigen unknown. The sample belongs to a study of T-cell reconstitution after alpha-beta-depleted transplantation in children. General study results and limits: The high TCRbeta diversity at day 60 in some patients came from surviving recipient T cells and thymic progenitors. Expanded graft clones, several hundred of them, were reportedly the source of alpha-beta T cells about two months after transplant. At the one-year point after transplant, T-cell counts and TCRbeta diversity were found to come mostly from T cells that had been newly produced.

The CDR3 contains 16 residues. J gave up 1 base and V 3 bases, and 4 bases lay outside the gene matches. Per the germline V gene, CDR1 is LGHNA and CDR2 is YSLEER. TCRbeta library preparation incorporated unique molecular identifiers. TCRdb re-called the PCR reads through MiXCR, storing one row per CDR3 protein. The table records about 1,000,000 distinct CDR3 sequences, roughly 31% of them present only once. This sequence was found in a boy under three years old who had a stem cell transplant for SCID, so the T cells may come from the graft donor. The gene calls are TRBV4-3 and TRBJ2-2; 8 bases map to TRBD1. The sequenced sample was PBMCs, mostly from graft donor cells, obtained 360 days after TCRalphabeta/CD19-depleted stem cell transplant. The CDR3 nucleotides are TGCGCCAGCAGCCAGTGGACAGGGTGGAACACCGGGGAGCTGTTTTTT. Protein: CASSQWTGWNTGELFF.